The T cell receptor (beta chain) under discussion was sequenced for a study of blood T cell repertoires in COVID-19. Clones were read by immunoSEQ multiplex PCR, and TCRdb kept only the in-frame ones, dropping some. The table has about 130,000 clones, 84% seen once. Germline V CDR1 and CDR2: MGHDK, SYGVNS. The V and J ends lost 2 bases and 7 bases, in that order; junction bases with no gene match: 12. The CDR3 has 16 residues. The sequenced material came from peripheral blood. The source is a human donor in a cohort sampled during active COVID-19. The chain links TRBV25-1 to TRBJ2-5; 8 bases line up with TRBD2. Here the CDR3 reads CASSEPGTSHSGTQYF. CDR3 sequence (DNA): TGTGCCAGCAGTGAACCGGGGACTAGTCATAGTGGGACCCAGTACTTC.